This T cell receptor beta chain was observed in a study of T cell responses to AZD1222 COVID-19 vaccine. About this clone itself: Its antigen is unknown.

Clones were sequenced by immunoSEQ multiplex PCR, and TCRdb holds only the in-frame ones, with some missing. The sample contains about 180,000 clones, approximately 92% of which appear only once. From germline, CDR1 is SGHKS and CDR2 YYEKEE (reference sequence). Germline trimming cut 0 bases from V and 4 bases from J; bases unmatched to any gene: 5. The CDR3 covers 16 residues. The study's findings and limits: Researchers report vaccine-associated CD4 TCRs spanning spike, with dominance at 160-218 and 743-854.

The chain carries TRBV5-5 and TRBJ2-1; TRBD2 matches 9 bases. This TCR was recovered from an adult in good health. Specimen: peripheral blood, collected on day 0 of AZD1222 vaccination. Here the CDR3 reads CASSLAAGGSYNEQFF. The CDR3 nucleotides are TGTGCCAGCAGCTTGGCCGCGGGAGGGTCATACAATGAGCAGTTCTTC.